These T cell receptor beta chains were read from a single sample in a study of T cells after yellow fever vaccination. TCRdb redid the calling of the 5' RACE reads with MiXCR, one entry per CDR3 protein. The sample holds 620,000 or so distinct CDR3 sequences; about a sixth are singletons and the top ten take 17%. Specimen: PBMCs, collected around 5 days after the first yellow fever vaccination. Receptors originate from a man younger than 35 who received the YFV17D yellow fever vaccine. CDR3s include the opening cysteine and the closing phenylalanine or tryptophan. The order of the fields is D gene, clone size, V gene, J gene, CDR3 DNA, CDR3 protein. A D gene is named only where the DNA matches it firmly. Some rows mark clone size as missing; the rest say once, few, many or name a class of expanded clone.

>NA|NA|TRBV4-1|TRBJ1-4
TGCGCCAGCAGCCAGGTTGTGCAGACTAATGAAAAACTGTTTTTT
CASSQVVQTNEKLFF
>NA|NA|TRBV19|TRBJ1-5
TGTGCCAGTAGTATAAGCGCAGATCAGCCCCAGCATTTT
CASSISADQPQHF
>NA|NA|TRBV19|TRBJ2-2
TGTGCCAGTAGTAGGTCCTGGCATTCCGGGGAGCTGTTTTTT
CASSRSWHSGELFF
>TRBD2|NA|TRBV20-1|TRBJ2-1
TGCAGTGCTAGCTATCCCGGGACTAGCACCTTCAATGAGCAGTTCTTC
CSASYPGTSTFNEQFF
>NA|few|TRBV15|TRBJ1-5
TGTGCCACCAGCCCTTCTGGGCCCAGGGGCTATAGCAATCAGCCCCAGCATTTT
CATSPSGPRGYSNQPQHF
>NA|few|TRBV27|TRBJ2-7
TGTGCCAGCAGTTTATCGGGCCTGGGGGAGCAGTACTTC
CASSLSGLGEQYF
>NA|NA|TRBV11-2|TRBJ1-3
TGTGCCAGCAGCTCATTCCCGAAAGACAGTAAACTACCCTCTGGAAACACCATATATTTT
CASSSFPKDSKLPSGNTIYF
>NA|few|TRBV9|TRBJ1-2
TGTGCCAGCAACAGGGCGGGGGGCTACACCTTC
CASNRAGGYTF
>NA|NA|TRBV10-2|TRBJ2-3
TGCGCCAGCAGTGACCTAGGCCCAGATACGCAGTATTTT
CASSDLGPDTQYF
>TRBD2|NA|TRBV7-9|TRBJ2-5
TGTGCCAGCAGCTTCCTAGCGGGGGGGCGGGAGACCCAGTACTTC
CASSFLAGGRETQYF
>TRBD1|NA|TRBV11-2|TRBJ2-7
TGTGCCAGCAGCTTAGATCGACTACCCGGGACAGGGTGGACCGAGCAGTACTTC
CASSLDRLPGTGWTEQYF
>NA|NA|TRBV29-1|TRBJ2-3
TGCAGCGTTGGAGGGCAGTCTAGCACAGATACGCAGTATTTT
CSVGGQSSTDTQYF